The rows below give T cell receptor beta chains drawn from one sample of a study of T cells in Graves' hyperthyroidism and ophthalmopathy. One entry per CDR3 protein, called by TCRdb with MiXCR from the multiplex PCR reads. The sample gives about 250,000 distinct CDR3 sequences, around 15% of which show up once; 30% is in the top ten. Sequenced input: blood. The receptors come from a woman in her forties or fifties with Graves' hyperthyroidism that later progressed to Graves' ophthalmopathy. Both conserved end residues are part of each CDR3. The order of the fields is V gene, clone size, D gene, J gene, CDR3 protein, CDR3 DNA. The D gene is left open where the match is weak. Size is omitted from some rows. Given values are once, few, many or a class for expanded clones.

>TRBV4-1|NA|NA|TRBJ1-1
CASSQEGVYTEAFF
TGCGCCAGCAGCCAAGAAGGGGTATACACTGAAGCTTTCTTT
>TRBV3-1|many|TRBD1|TRBJ2-1
CASSPETGGSYNEQFF
TGTGCCAGCAGCCCAGAAACAGGGGGCAGCTACAATGAGCAGTTCTTC
>TRBV29-1|NA|NA|TRBJ1-2
CSVERLRAGYGYTF
TGCAGCGTCGAGCGCCTTAGGGCAGGCTATGGCTACACCTTC
>TRBV11-2|many|TRBD2|TRBJ2-1
CASSFGLAGGNEQFF
TGTGCCAGCAGCTTCGGACTAGCGGGCGGCAATGAGCAGTTCTTC
>TRBV6-2/TRBV6-3|few|NA|TRBJ2-2
CASSYSSPRSGELFF
TGTGCCAGCAGTTACTCGTCCCCCAGGTCCGGGGAGCTGTTTTTT
>TRBV4-2|NA|NA|TRBJ1-5
CASSQEGTHQPQHF
TGTGCCAGCAGCCAAGAGGGGACACATCAGCCCCAGCATTTT
>TRBV6-2/TRBV6-3|many|NA|TRBJ2-7
CASSFGGYEQYF
TGTGCCAGCAGTTTTGGTGGATACGAGCAGTACTTC
>TRBV5-5|NA|NA|TRBJ1-1
CASSHTQRRGEAFF
TGTGCCAGCAGCCACACACAACGAAGGGGTGAAGCTTTCTTT
>TRBV27|many|TRBD2|TRBJ2-7
CASSAGLAGLIDEQYF
TGTGCCAGCAGTGCCGGACTAGCGGGGCTGATCGACGAGCAGTACTTC
>TRBV28|many|TRBD2|TRBJ2-3
CASSPVGGSLDTQYF
TGTGCCAGCAGTCCCGTGGGCGGGAGTCTAGATACGCAGTATTTT
>TRBV18|many|NA|TRBJ2-1
CASSPRRGRTTLYNEQFF
TGTGCCAGCTCACCAAGGAGAGGTCGGACAACTCTATACAATGAGCAGTTCTTC
>TRBV24-1|few|NA|TRBJ2-3
CATSRSLSTDTQYF
TGTGCCACCAGTCGCAGCCTTAGCACAGATACGCAGTATTTT
>TRBV20-1|NA|NA|TRBJ2-3
CSAYVAPGLGDTQYF
TGCAGTGCCTACGTGGCGCCGGGCCTTGGAGATACGCAGTATTTT
>TRBV19|few|TRBD1|TRBJ1-5
CASKNRGMQPQHF
TGTGCCAGTAAAAACAGGGGCATGCAGCCCCAGCATTTT
>TRBV12-5|NA|NA|TRBJ1-1
CASGLGPNTEAFF
TGTGCTAGTGGTTTGGGCCCGAACACTGAAGCTTTCTTT
>TRBV9|NA|TRBD2|TRBJ2-2
CASSETRGLAGGHGELFF
TGTGCCAGCAGCGAGACCAGGGGACTAGCGGGAGGACACGGGGAGCTGTTTTTT
>TRBV2|many|TRBD1|TRBJ1-1
CAGGTGGRTEAFF
TGTGCCGGGGGGACAGGGGGTCGCACTGAAGCTTTCTTT
>TRBV6-1|few|NA|TRBJ1-1
CASTERGGAWPAFF
TGTGCCAGCACGGAAAGGGGGGGAGCTTGGCCGGCTTTCTTT
>TRBV2|many|NA|TRBJ1-5
CASRDGNSNQPQHF
TGTGCCAGCAGGGATGGGAATAGCAATCAGCCCCAGCATTTT
>TRBV7-3|NA|NA|TRBJ1-1
CASGSSKVAFF
TGTGCCAGCGGCTCATCTAAGGTCGCTTTCTTT
>TRBV27|once|NA|TRBJ2-5
CASSLMAGGGQETQYF
TGTGCCAGCAGTTTAATGGCTGGAGGGGGCCAGGAGACCCAGTACTTC
>TRBV18|many|NA|TRBJ2-5
CASSGANQETQYF
TGTGCCAGCTCCGGGGCCAACCAAGAGACCCAGTACTTC
>TRBV7-2|few|TRBD2|TRBJ2-2
CASSQGGLAGDRELFF
TGTGCCAGCAGCCAGGGGGGACTAGCGGGAGACCGGGAGCTGTTTTTT